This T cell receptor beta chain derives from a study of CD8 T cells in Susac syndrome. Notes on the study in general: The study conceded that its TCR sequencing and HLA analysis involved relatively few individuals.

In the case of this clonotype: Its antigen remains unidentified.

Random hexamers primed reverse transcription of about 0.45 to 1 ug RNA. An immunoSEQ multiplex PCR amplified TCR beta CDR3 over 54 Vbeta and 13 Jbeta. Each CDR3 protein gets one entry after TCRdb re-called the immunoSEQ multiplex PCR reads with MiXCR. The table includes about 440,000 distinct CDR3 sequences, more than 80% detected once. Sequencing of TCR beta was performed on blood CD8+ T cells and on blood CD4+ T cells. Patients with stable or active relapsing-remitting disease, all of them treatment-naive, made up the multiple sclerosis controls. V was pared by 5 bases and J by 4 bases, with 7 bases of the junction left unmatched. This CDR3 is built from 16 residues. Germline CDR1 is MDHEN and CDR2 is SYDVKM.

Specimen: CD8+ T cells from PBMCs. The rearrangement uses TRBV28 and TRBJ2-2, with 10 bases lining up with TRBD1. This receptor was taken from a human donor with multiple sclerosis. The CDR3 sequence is CASSLSGTGVTGELFF. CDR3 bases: TGTGCCAGCAGTCTCTCCGGGACAGGGGTCACCGGGGAGCTGTTTTTT.